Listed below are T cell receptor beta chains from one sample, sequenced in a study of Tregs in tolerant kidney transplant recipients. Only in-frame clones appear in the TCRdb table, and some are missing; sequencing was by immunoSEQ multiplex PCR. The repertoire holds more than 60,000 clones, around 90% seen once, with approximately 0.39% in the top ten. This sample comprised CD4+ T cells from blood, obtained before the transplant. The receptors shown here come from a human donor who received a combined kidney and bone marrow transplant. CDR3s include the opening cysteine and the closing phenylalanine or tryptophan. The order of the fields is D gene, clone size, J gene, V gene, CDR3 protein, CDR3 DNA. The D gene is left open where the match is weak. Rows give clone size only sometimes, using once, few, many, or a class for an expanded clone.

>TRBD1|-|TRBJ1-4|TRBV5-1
CASSLEGGGTNEKLFF
TGCGCCAGCAGCTTGGAAGGGGGCGGTACTAATGAAAAACTGTTTTTT
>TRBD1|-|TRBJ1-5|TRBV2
CASRPGGTGNNQPQHF
TGTGCCAGCAGGCCCGGAGGGACAGGGAACAATCAGCCCCAGCATTTT
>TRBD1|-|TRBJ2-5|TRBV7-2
CASSYNRGPQETQYF
TGTGCCAGCAGCTACAACAGGGGGCCTCAAGAGACCCAGTACTTC
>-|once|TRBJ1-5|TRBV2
CASSVGASNQPQHF
TGTGCCAGCAGTGTGGGGGCTAGCAATCAGCCCCAGCATTTT
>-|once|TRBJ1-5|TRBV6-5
CASSYTKGEPQHF
TGTGCCAGCAGTTACACGAAGGGGGAGCCCCAGCATTTT
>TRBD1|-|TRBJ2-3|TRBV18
CASSPDRGRPDTQYF
TGTGCCAGCTCGCCGGACAGGGGGCGGCCAGATACGCAGTATTTT
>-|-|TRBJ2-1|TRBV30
CAWSPWTAYNEQFF
TGTGCCTGGAGCCCCTGGACAGCCTACAATGAGCAGTTCTTC
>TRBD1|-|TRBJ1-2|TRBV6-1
CASSEAGTGPNYGYTF
TGTGCCAGCAGTGAAGCAGGGACAGGGCCGAACTATGGCTACACCTTC
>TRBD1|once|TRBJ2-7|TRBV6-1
CASSEGTGGFYEQYF
TGTGCCAGCAGTGAGGGGACAGGGGGCTTCTACGAGCAGTACTTC
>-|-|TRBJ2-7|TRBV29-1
CSVPHTEGLSYEQYF
TGCAGCGTCCCCCATACGGAGGGCCTATCCTACGAGCAGTACTTC
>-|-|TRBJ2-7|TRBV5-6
CASSPNEKLDEQYF
TGTGCCAGCAGCCCCAATGAGAAGTTGGACGAGCAGTACTTC
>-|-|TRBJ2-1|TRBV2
CASSGTSSYNEQFF
TGTGCCAGCAGTGGAACTAGCTCCTACAATGAGCAGTTCTTC
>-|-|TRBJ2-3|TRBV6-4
CASSPLVEAEAADTQYF
TGTGCCAGCAGCCCTCTAGTGGAGGCGGAAGCGGCAGATACGCAGTATTTT
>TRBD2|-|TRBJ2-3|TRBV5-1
CASRGAGFGTDTQYF
TGCGCCAGCAGGGGAGCGGGATTTGGCACAGATACGCAGTATTTT
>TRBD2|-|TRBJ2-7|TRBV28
CASIPRGTSFSYEQYF
TGTGCCAGCATCCCGAGGGGGACTAGCTTCTCCTACGAGCAGTACTTC
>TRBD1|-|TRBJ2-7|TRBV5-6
CASSSLDRGVGLAYEQYF
TGTGCCAGCAGCTCTCTGGACAGGGGGGTAGGACTAGCCTACGAGCAGTACTTC
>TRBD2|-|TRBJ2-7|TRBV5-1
CASSPSGRALNEQYF
TGCGCCAGCAGCCCCAGCGGGAGGGCCCTAAACGAGCAGTACTTC
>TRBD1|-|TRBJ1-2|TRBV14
CASSRGQGGYGYTF
TGTGCCAGCAGCCGTGGACAGGGAGGGTATGGCTACACCTTC
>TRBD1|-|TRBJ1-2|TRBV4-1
CASSQDRDRTNYGYTF
TGCGCCAGCAGCCAAGATAGGGACAGAACTAACTATGGCTACACCTTC
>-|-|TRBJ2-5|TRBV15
CATSRELARRGETQYF
TGTGCCACCAGCAGAGAGTTGGCCAGAAGGGGGGAGACCCAGTACTTC